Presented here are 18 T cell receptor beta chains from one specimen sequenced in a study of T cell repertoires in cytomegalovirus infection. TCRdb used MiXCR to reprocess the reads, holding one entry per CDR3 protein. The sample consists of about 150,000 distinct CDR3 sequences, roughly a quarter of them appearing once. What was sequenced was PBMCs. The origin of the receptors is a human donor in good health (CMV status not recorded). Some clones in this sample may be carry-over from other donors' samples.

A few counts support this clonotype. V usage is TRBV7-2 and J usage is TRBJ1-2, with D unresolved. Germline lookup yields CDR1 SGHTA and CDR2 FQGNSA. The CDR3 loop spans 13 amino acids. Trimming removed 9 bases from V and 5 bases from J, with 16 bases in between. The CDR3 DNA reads TGTGCCAGTGGAAGGCGGGGTCCTTATGGCTACACCTTC. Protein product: CASGRRGPYGYTF.

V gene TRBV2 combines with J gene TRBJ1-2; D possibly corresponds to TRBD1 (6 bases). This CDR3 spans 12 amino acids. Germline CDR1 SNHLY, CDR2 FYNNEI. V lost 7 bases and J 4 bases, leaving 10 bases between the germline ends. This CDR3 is CASTDRSYGYTF. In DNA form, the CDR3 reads TGTGCCAGCACTGACAGGTCCTATGGCTACACCTTC.

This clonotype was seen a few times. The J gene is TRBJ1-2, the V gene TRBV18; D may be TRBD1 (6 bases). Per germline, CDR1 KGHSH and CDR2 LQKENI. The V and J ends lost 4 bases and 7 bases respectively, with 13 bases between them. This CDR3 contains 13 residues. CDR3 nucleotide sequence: TGTGCCAGCTCACTACAGGGTTATTCTGGCTACACCTTC. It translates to CASSLQGYSGYTF.

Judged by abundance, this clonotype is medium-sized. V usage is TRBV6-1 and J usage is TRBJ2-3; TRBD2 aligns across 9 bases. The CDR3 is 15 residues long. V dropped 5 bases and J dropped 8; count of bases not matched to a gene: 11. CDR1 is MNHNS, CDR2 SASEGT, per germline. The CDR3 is CASSSETSGSGTQYF. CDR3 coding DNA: TGTGCCAGCAGTTCGGAGACTAGCGGCTCGGGTACGCAGTATTTT.

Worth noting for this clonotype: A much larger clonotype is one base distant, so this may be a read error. Here the CDR3 reads CASSSRQTSGANILTF. The CDR3 coding sequence is TGTGCCAGCAGCTCCCGACAGACCTCTGGGGCCAACATCCTGACTTTC. The chain is built from TRBV7-2 and TRBJ2-6, with D tentatively TRBD1 (5 bases). This CDR3 has 16 amino acids. CDR1 is SGHTA, CDR2 FQGNSA, per germline.

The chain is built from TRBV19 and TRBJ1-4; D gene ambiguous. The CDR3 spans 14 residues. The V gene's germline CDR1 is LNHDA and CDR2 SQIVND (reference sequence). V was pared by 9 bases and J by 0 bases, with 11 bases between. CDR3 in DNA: TGTGCCAGCAGTGTCTCTGCAACTAATGAAAAACTGTTTTTT. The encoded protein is CASSVSATNEKLFF.

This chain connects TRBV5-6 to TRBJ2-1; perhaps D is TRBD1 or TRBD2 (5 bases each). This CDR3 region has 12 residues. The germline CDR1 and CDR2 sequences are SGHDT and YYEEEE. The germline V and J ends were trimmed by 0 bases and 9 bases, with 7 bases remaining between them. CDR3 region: CASSLEGTEQFF. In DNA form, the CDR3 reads TGTGCCAGCAGCTTGGAAGGGACTGAGCAGTTCTTC.

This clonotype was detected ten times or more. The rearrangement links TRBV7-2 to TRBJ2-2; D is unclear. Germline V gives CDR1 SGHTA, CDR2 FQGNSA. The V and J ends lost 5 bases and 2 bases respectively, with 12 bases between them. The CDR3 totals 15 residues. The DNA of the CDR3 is TGTGCCAGCAGCCCCACTATACTAAACACCGGGGAGCTGTTTTTT. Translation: CASSPTILNTGELFF. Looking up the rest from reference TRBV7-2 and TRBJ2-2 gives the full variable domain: GAGVSQSPSNKVTEKGKDVELRCDPISGHTALYWYRQSLGQGLEFLIYFQGNSAPDKSGLPSDRFSAERTGGSVSTLTIQRTQQEDSAVYLCASSPTILNTGELFFGEGSRLTVL.

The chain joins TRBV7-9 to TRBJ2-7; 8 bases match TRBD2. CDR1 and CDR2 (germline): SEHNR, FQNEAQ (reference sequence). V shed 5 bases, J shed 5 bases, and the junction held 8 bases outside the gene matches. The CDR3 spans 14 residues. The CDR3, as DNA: TGTGCCAGCAGCCCCGGACTAGCTTTGGACGAGCAGTACTTC. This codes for CASSPGLALDEQYF.

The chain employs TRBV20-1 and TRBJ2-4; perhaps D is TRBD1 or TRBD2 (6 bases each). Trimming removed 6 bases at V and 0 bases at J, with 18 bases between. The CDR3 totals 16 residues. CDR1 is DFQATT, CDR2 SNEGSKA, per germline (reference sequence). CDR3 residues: CSASRPGALAKNIQYF. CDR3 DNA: TGCAGTGCCTCCCGACCGGGGGCCTTAGCCAAAAACATTCAGTACTTC.

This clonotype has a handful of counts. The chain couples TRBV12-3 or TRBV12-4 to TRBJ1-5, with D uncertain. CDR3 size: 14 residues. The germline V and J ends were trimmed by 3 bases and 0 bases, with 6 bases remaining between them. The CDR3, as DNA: TGTGCCAGCAGTTTGGGGATTAGCAATCAGCCCCAGCATTTT. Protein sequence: CASSLGISNQPQHF.

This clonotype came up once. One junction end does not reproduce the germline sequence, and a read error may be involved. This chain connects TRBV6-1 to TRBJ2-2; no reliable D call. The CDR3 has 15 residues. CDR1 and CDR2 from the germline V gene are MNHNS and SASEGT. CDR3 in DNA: TGTCCCAGCAGTTACGTGGGTTGGAACACCGGGGAGCTGTTTTTT. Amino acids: CPSSYVGWNTGELFF.

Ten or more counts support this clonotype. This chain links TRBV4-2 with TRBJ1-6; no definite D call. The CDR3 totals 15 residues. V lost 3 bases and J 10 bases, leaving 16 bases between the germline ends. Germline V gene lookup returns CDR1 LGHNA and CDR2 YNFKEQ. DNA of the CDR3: TGTGCCAGCAGCCATGGCGGAGGGTCCGGATCACCCCTCCACTTT. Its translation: CASSHGGGSGSPLHF.

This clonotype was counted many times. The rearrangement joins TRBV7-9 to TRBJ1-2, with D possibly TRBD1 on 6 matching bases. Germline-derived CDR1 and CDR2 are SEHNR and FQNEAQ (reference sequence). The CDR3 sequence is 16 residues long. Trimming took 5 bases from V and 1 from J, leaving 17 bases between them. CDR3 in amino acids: CASSDRTAQDNYGYTF. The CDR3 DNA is TGTGCCAGCAGCGATCGGACAGCCCAAGATAACTATGGCTACACCTTC.

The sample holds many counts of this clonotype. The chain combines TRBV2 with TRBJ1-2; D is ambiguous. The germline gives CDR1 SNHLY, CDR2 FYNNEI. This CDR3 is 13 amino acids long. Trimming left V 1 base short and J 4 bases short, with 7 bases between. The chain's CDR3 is CASSEVETYGYTF. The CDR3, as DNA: TGTGCCAGCAGTGAAGTTGAAACCTATGGCTACACCTTC.

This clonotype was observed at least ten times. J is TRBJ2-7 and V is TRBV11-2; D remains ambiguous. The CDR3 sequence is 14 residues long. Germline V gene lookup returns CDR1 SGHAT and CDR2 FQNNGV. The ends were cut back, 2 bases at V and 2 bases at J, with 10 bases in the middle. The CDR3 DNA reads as TGTGCCAGCAGCTTAACGGCAGGTCCCTACGAGCAGTACTTC. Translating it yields CASSLTAGPYEQYF.

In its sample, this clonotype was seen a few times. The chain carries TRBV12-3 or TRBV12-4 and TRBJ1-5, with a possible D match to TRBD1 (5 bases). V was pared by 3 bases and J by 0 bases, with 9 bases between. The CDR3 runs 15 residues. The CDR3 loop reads CASSFSRASNQPQHF. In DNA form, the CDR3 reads TGTGCCAGCAGTTTCTCCAGGGCTAGCAATCAGCCCCAGCATTTT.

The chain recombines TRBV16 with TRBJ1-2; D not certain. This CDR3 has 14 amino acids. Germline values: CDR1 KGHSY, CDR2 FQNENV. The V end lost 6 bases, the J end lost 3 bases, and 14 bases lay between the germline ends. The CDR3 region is CASSPGLMDYGYTF. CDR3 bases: TGTGCCAGCAGTCCTGGACTAATGGACTATGGCTACACCTTC.